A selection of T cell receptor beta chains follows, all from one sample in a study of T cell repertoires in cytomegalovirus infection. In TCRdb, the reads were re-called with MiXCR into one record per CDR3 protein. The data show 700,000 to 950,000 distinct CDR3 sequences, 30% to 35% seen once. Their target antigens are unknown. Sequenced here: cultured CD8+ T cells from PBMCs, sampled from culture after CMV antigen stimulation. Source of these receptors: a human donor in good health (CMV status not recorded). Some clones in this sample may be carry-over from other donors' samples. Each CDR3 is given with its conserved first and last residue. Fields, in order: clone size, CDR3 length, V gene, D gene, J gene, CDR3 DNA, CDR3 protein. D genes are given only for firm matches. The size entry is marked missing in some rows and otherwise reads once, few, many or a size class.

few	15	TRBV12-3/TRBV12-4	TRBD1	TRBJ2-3	TGTGCCAGCAGTTCGACAGGGGACAGCACAGATACGCAGTATTTT	CASSSTGDSTDTQYF
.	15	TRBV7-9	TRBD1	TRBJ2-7	TGTGCCAGCAGCCTCGGACAGGGGCTTGATGGAGAGCAGTACTTC	CASSLGQGLDGEQYF
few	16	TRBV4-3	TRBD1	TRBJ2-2	TGCGCCAGCAGCCGAGAAGGGACAGCGAACACCGGGGAGCTGTTTTTT	CASSREGTANTGELFF
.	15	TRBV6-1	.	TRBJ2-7	TGTGCCAGCAGTGAAGTCCTCTTTTGGGGTAACGAGCAGTACTTC	CASSEVLFWGNEQYF
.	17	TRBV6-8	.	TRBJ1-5	TGTGCCAGCAGTTCCCTTATAAAAAGAGTCTTAAATCAGCCCCAGCATTTT	CASSSLIKRVLNQPQHF
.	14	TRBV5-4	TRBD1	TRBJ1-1	TGTGCCAGCAGCGCGCTCGGGACAGCCACTGAAGCTTTCTTT	CASSALGTATEAFF
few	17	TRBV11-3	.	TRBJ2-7	TGTGCCAGCAACCCGTGGACAAGAGTCCGAGTACTCTACGAGCAGTACTTC	CASNPWTRVRVLYEQYF
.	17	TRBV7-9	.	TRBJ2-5	TGTGCCAGCAGCTCACCCCCGGACGGGGCACCCCAAGAGACCCAGTACTTC	CASSSPPDGAPQETQYF
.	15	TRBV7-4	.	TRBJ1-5	TGTGCCAGCAGCTTCCCTGGGTGGGGGTGTCAGCCCCAGCATTTT	CASSFPGWGCQPQHF
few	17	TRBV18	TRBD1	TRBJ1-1	TGTGCCAGCTCACCTGAAGCGGACAGGGGGTTGAACACTGAAGCTTTCTTT	CASSPEADRGLNTEAFF
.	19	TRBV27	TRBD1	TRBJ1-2	TGTGCCAGCAGTTCAAGCCTCCCAGTCGAACAGGGGTCTAACTATGGCTGCACCTTC	CASSSSLPVEQGSNYGCTF
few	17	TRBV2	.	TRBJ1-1	TGTGCCAGCAGTGAAGCGGAGGACAGTCTGATTGGAACTGAAGCTTTCTTT	CASSEAEDSLIGTEAFF
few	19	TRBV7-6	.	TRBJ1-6	TGTGCCAGCAGCAACCCCCGGGACGCCAGAAGCTCCTATAATTCACCCCTCCACTTT	CASSNPRDARSSYNSPLHF
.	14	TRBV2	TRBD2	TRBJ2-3	TGTGCCAGCCCTAGCGGGGGAGGCACAGATACGCAGTATTTT	CASPSGGGTDTQYF
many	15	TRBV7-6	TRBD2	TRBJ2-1	TGTGCCAGCAGCTTAGGGACTAGCGGGGGCAATGAGCAGTTCTTC	CASSLGTSGGNEQFF
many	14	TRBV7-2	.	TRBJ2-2	TGTGCCAGCAGCTTAGGCGGGTACACCGGGGAGCTGTTTTTT	CASSLGGYTGELFF
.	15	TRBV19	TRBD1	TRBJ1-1	TGTGCCAGTAGTATAGCCGGGACAGGGATTACTGAAGCTTTCTTT	CASSIAGTGITEAFF